The 25 T cell receptor beta chains below come from one sample, sequenced in a study of T cells in Graves' hyperthyroidism and ophthalmopathy. Template material for amplifying TCR beta CDR3 regions consisted of RNA transcripts. A set of HTBI primers served as the primers for a first-round RT-PCR of the TCR CDR3. TCRdb called the multiplex PCR reads again in MiXCR, with one record for every CDR3 protein. The sample has approximately 640,000 distinct CDR3 sequences; about a sixth are singletons. The sequenced material came from blood. The receptors stem from a young woman with Graves' hyperthyroidism.

The V call is TRBV3-2, the J call TRBJ1-2. TRBV3-2 is marked as a pseudogene. The CDR3 covers 13 residues. CDR3 region: CASSRDDPYGYTF. In DNA form, the CDR3 reads TGTGCCAGCAGCCGCGATGATCCCTATGGCTACACCTTC.

The chain joins TRBV6-1 to TRBJ1-5, with a possible D match to TRBD1 (6 bases). The V gene's germline CDR1 is MNHNS and CDR2 SASEGT. This CDR3 comprises 16 residues. V dropped 5 bases and J dropped 7 bases, with 21 bases sitting between them. CDR3: CASSPKGMGGWQPQHF. The DNA for the CDR3 is TGTGCCAGCAGTCCTAAGGGGATGGGGGGCTGGCAGCCCCAGCATTTT.

This clonotype came up many times. The chain uses TRBV11-2 and TRBJ2-7; 8 nucleotides align to TRBD1. Trimming removed 4 bases from V and 2 bases from J; junction bases left unmatched: 7. Germline loops: CDR1 SGHAT, CDR2 FQNNGV. The CDR3 covers 15 residues. CDR3 residues: CASSSDPGGAYEQYF. CDR3 nucleotides: TGTGCCAGCAGCTCGGACCCAGGGGGCGCCTACGAGCAGTACTTC.

This clonotype was counted once. The chain couples TRBV30 to TRBJ2-1; D not resolved. With 1 base removed from V and 9 bases from J, the gap between germline ends came to 16 bases. The CDR3 extends over 14 amino acids. The germline CDR1 and CDR2 sequences are GTSNPN and SVGIG (reference sequence). CDR3 in amino acids: CAWSEGFGVSEQFF. DNA for the CDR3: TGTGCCTGGAGTGAGGGTTTTGGGGTGAGTGAGCAGTTCTTC.

The sample holds many counts of this clonotype. This rearrangement joins TRBV7-2 to TRBJ1-2; TRBD1 aligns across 7 bases. The CDR3 length is 15 residues. The V and J ends lost 1 base and 4 bases, in that order; junction bases with no gene match: 6. Per the germline V gene, CDR1 is SGHTA and CDR2 is FQGNSA. The CDR3 DNA reads TGTGCCAGCAGCTTAGTTTTGGGACAGATCTATGGCTACACCTTC. Residues: CASSLVLGQIYGYTF.

Note on this clonotype: The germline gene is not matched at one end of the junction; a read error may be the cause. CDR3 amino acids: CSARLQGAYERYF. In DNA form, the CDR3 reads TGCAGTGCTAGACTACAGGGAGCCTACGAGCGGTACTTC. The chain combines TRBV20-1 with TRBJ2-7; the D gene is possibly TRBD1 (6 bases). The CDR3 runs 13 residues. Germline V gene data show CDR1 as DFQATT and CDR2 as SNEGSKA (reference sequence).

The chain links TRBV4-3 to TRBJ1-1; D not resolved. This CDR3 region has 16 residues. In germline, CDR1 is LGHNA, CDR2 YSLEER. V was shortened by 0 bases and J by 5 bases, with 16 bases between the two germline ends. DNA for the CDR3: TGCGCCAGCAGCCAAGAATTCGGCCCGAGTCAGACTGAAGCTTTCTTT. Translated, it gives CASSQEFGPSQTEAFF.

This chain joins TRBV11-2 and TRBJ2-1; tentative D call: TRBD1 (7 bases). Germline values: CDR1 SGHAT, CDR2 FQNNGV. CDR3 length: 15 residues. Trimming stripped 3 bases from V and 6 bases from J, with 15 bases between. DNA for the CDR3: TGTGCCAGCAGCTTTGGTGCGGGACAGAGCAATGAGCAGTTCTTC. Encoded protein: CASSFGAGQSNEQFF.

With regard to this clonotype: A junction boundary mismatches the germline segment, possibly from a read error. V and J are TRBV5-1 and TRBJ2-7; the D is unclear. The CDR3 spans 15 residues. Germline V CDR1 and CDR2: SGHRS, YFSETQ. Here the CDR3 reads CASSLLRAESHEQYF. The DNA for the CDR3 is TGTGCCAGCAGCTTGCTTCGGGCAGAGTCCCACGAGCAGTACTTC. Combining the CDR3 with reference TRBV5-1 and TRBJ2-7 gives the whole variable domain KAGVTQTPRYLIKTRGQQVTLSCSPISGHRSVSWYQQTPGQGLQFLFEYFSETQRNKGNFPGRFSGRQFSNSRSEMNVSTLELGDSALYLCASSLLRAESHEQYFGPGTRLTVT.

There are many counts of this clonotype. This chain uses TRBV3-1 with TRBJ1-4; perhaps TRBD1 as D (6 bases). The CDR3 length is 15 residues. Germline V gene sequence: CDR1 LGHDT, CDR2 YNNKEL (reference sequence). The V end was cut by 4 bases, the J end by 8 bases, with 17 bases between. The CDR3 bases are TGTGCCAGCAGCCCCAGGCCCGGGGGCGAGGAAAAACTGTTTTTT. Amino acid sequence: CASSPRPGGEEKLFF. Full variable domain (missing parts from reference TRBV3-1 and TRBJ1-4): DTAVSQTPKYLVTQMGNDKSIKCEQNLGHDTMYWYKQDSKKFLKIMFSYNNKELIINETVPNRFSPKSPDKAHLNLHINSLELGDSAVYFCASSPRPGGEEKLFFGSGTQLSVL.

This clonotype was counted only a few times. CDR3 coding DNA: TGCGCCAGCAGCTCCGAAGGTTCGGGTAGCTCCTACAATGAGCAGTTCTTC. It encodes CASSSEGSGSSYNEQFF. The rearrangement joins TRBV5-1 to TRBJ2-1; D call uncertain. Trimming removed 3 bases from V and 0 bases from J, with 16 bases in between. CDR3 length: 17 residues. The germline V gene has CDR1 SGHRS and CDR2 YFSETQ.

This chain connects TRBV20-1 to TRBJ2-7; 9 nucleotides agree with TRBD2. The germline V gene encodes CDR1 DFQATT and CDR2 SNEGSKA (reference sequence). The CDR3 is made up of 15 amino acids. V gave up 0 bases and J gave up 0 bases; unmatched junction bases: 3. The CDR3 spells CSARETSGSSYEQYF. For the CDR3, the DNA is TGCAGTGCTAGAGAGACTAGCGGAAGCTCCTACGAGCAGTACTTC.

V is TRBV9 and J is TRBJ1-1; no clear D gene. The CDR3 is 14 residues long. Germline V gene data show CDR1 as SGDLS and CDR2 as YYNGEE. V gave up 0 bases and J gave up 5 bases, with 11 bases separating them. CDR3 in amino acids: CASSVGGFGTEAFF. Written as DNA, the CDR3 is TGTGCCAGCAGCGTAGGGGGTTTCGGTACTGAAGCTTTCTTT.

The chain employs TRBV28 and TRBJ2-2; TRBD1 matches 8 bases. CDR1 MDHEN and CDR2 SYDVKM come from the germline V gene. After removal of 4 bases from V and 7 bases from J, the junction contained 17 bases not matched to a gene. The CDR3 sequence is 18 residues long. This CDR3 is CASSSEYLDRGGGGELFF. Here the CDR3 DNA reads TGTGCCAGCAGTTCAGAATATCTAGACAGGGGTGGTGGCGGGGAGCTGTTTTTT.

This clonotype was counted only a few times. The V and J genes are TRBV10-3 and TRBJ1-1, with 8 bases matching TRBD1. The CDR3 contains 12 residues. V shed 0 bases, J shed 11 bases, and the junction held 2 bases outside the gene matches. Looked up from germline, CDR1 is ENHRY and CDR2 is SYGVKD. CDR3 in amino acids: CAISESQGAAFF. CDR3 coding DNA: TGTGCCATCAGTGAGTCGCAGGGGGCCGCTTTCTTT.

This clonotype was detected many times. The chain employs TRBV10-3 and TRBJ2-7; perhaps TRBD2 as D (5 bases). The CDR3 length is 13 residues. Germline lookup yields CDR1 ENHRY and CDR2 SYGVKD. V dropped 5 bases and J dropped 0 bases, with 8 bases sitting between them. The CDR3 spells CAISSSTSYEQYF. In DNA form, the CDR3 reads TGTGCCATCAGTTCTAGCACCTCCTACGAGCAGTACTTC.

The sample holds many counts of this clonotype. The V call is TRBV12-3 or TRBV12-4, the J call TRBJ1-3; a possible D gene is TRBD1 (5 bases). CDR3 size: 14 residues. V was trimmed by 5 bases and J by 2 bases, leaving 10 bases between them. CDR3 amino acids: CASSQGNPGNTIYF. CDR3 DNA sequence: TGTGCCAGCAGTCAGGGCAATCCTGGAAACACCATATATTTT.

This clonotype was detected ten times or more. The rearrangement links TRBV28 to TRBJ2-1, with 10 nucleotides matching TRBD1. The CDR3 spans 15 residues. CDR1 is MDHEN and CDR2 is SYDVKM in the germline V gene. V shed 7 bases, J shed 8 bases, and the junction held 11 bases outside the gene matches. Here the CDR3 reads CASNLDRGRLDEQFF. CDR3 bases: TGTGCCAGCAACTTAGACAGGGGGCGCTTGGATGAGCAGTTCTTC.

In its sample, this clonotype was seen many times. This rearrangement joins TRBV11-2 to TRBJ2-3; D perhaps matches TRBD2 (6 bases). Germline lookup yields CDR1 SGHAT and CDR2 FQNNGV. The CDR3 consists of 15 residues. V lost 5 bases and J lost 5, with 17 bases in between. The CDR3 loop is CASSHAQSGVDTQYF. The CDR3 DNA follows: TGTGCCAGCAGCCACGCACAGTCGGGGGTAGATACGCAGTATTTT.

This clonotype has at least ten counts. The chain joins TRBV20-1 to TRBJ2-3; 10 bases map to TRBD2. Trimming cost V 2 bases and J 5 bases; bases outside gene matches: 13. CDR1 DFQATT and CDR2 SNEGSKA come from the germline V gene (reference sequence). The CDR3 has 17 residues. CDR3 coding DNA: TGCAGTGCTAGAATTGTCGGCCGGACTAGCGGTCGAGATACGCAGTATTTT. The encoded protein is CSARIVGRTSGRDTQYF.

This clonotype was detected once. A much larger clonotype is one base distant, so this may be a read error. V is TRBV30 and J is TRBJ2-7; D possibly matches TRBD1 or TRBD2 (5 bases each). V was trimmed by 5 bases and J by 2 bases, leaving 13 bases between them. The length of the CDR3 is 13 residues. Germline lookup yields CDR1 GTSNPN and CDR2 SVGIG (reference sequence). CDR3: CAWGRDVAYEQYF. The CDR3 DNA reads as TGTGCCTGGGGACGGGACGTAGCCTACGAGCAGTACTTC.

J is TRBJ1-4 and V is TRBV28; D remains ambiguous. V lost 6 bases and J 15 bases, leaving 17 bases between the germline ends. The CDR3 totals 12 residues. Germline-derived CDR1 and CDR2 are MDHEN and SYDVKM. The CDR3 sequence is CASSMGRPKVFF. The CDR3 coding sequence is TGTGCCAGCAGCATGGGTAGGCCGAAAGTGTTTTTT.

This clonotype was detected many times. This chain uses TRBV20-1 with TRBJ2-1; the match to TRBD2 covers 8 bases. The junction had 9 bases not matched to a gene; V was cut back by 3 bases and J by 5 bases. CDR1 is DFQATT, CDR2 SNEGSKA, per germline (reference sequence). The CDR3 extends over 15 amino acids. CDR3 region: CSARNGGRLDNEQFF. The CDR3, as DNA: TGCAGTGCTAGGAATGGCGGGAGGCTCGACAATGAGCAGTTCTTC.

The chain joins TRBV28 to TRBJ1-5; 10 nucleotides align to TRBD1. The CDR3 runs to 15 residues. With 4 bases clipped from V and 6 bases from J, the junction kept 6 bases outside the gene matches. Germline assignment: CDR1 MDHEN and CDR2 SYDVKM. The CDR3 loop reads CASSWGTGEFQPQHF. The DNA of the CDR3 is TGTGCCAGCAGTTGGGGGACAGGGGAGTTTCAGCCCCAGCATTTT. Full variable domain (remainder filled in from reference TRBV28 and TRBJ1-5): DVKVTQSSRYLVKRTGEKVFLECVQDMDHENMFWYRQDPGLGLRLIYFSYDVKMKEKGDIPEGYSVSREKKERFSLILESASTNQTSMYLCASSWGTGEFQPQHFGDGTRLSIL.

The gene calls are TRBV12-3 or TRBV12-4 and TRBJ2-1, with TRBD1 matching 8 bases. After removal of 2 bases from V and 15 bases from J, the junction contained 9 bases not matched to a gene. This CDR3 spans 13 amino acids. In DNA form, the CDR3 reads TGTGCCAGCAGTTTATCGATCTGGACAGGGATGTTCTTC. Translation: CASSLSIWTGMFF.